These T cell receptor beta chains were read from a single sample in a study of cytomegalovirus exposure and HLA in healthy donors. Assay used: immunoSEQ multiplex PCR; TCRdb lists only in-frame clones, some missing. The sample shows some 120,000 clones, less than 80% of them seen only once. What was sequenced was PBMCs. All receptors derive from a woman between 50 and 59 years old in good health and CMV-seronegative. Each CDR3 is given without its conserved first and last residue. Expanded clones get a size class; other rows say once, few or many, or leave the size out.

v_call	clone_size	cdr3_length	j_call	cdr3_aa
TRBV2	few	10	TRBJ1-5	ASSPTRANQH
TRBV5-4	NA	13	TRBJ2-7	ASSSQREGSHEQY
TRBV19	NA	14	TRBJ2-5	ASSAARGAYQETQY
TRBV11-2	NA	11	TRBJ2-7	ASSAGLSYEQY
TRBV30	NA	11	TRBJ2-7	AWSPGQAYEQY
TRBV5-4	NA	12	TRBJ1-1	ASSFYGGNTEAF
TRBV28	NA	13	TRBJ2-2	ASSLLGTGAQELF
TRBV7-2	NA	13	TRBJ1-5	ASSGQSGNNQPQH
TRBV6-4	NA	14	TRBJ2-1	ASSDSRTGSYNEQF
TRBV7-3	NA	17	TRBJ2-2	ASSPLGGREGQITGELF
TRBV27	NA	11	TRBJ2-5	ASSGLRQETQY
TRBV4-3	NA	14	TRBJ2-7	ASSQVMGQGAHEQY
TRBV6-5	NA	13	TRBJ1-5	ASSRQDWGNQPQH
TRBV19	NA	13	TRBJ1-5	ASSPTGNSNQPQH
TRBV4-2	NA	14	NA	ASSQEGSGSIYEQY
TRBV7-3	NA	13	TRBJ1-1	ASSLTDNMNTEAF
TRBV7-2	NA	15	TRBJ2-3	ASSLDGAPPSTDTQY
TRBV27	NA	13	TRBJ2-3	ASSNTGVRTDTQY
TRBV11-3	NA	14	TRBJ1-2	ASSLVSEIGQGYCP
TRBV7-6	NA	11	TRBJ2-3	ASSLTDTDTQY
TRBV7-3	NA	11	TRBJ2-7	ASSLYSNYEQY
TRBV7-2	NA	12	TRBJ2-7	ASSSLAGPYEQY
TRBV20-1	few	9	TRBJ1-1	RIEVNTEAF